This T cell receptor (beta chain) was found in a study of identical twins. Study-wide results and caveats: Conclusions leaned on cross-sectional statistical analysis and did not track the same donors over time. Memory repertoires lacked the insertion deficit that abundant cord blood beta clonotypes showed.

V lost 3 bases and J lost 7, with 16 bases in between. The CDR3 sequence is 14 residues long. CDR1 LGHNT and CDR2 FRNRAP come from the germline V gene. Worth noting for this clonotype: Its antigen is not identified.

TCRdb redid the calling of the 5' RACE reads with MiXCR, one entry per CDR3 protein. This table holds about 190,000 distinct CDR3 sequences, approximately 15% found once. Every donor was a healthy Caucasian. This same sample was also taken into another study, of T cells expressing NK-cell markers. That publication notes: Dominant NKG2C+ clonotypes accounted for 1.0-7.0% of CD8+ T cells in over 5 donors.

The receptor was isolated from a woman in her late teens or twenties in good health. The sequenced sample consisted of CD8+ T cells sorted from blood. J is TRBJ2-7 and V is TRBV12-5; D could derive from TRBD1 or TRBD2 (6 bases each). The CDR3 sequence: CASGFPSRGLEQYF. The CDR3 DNA follows: TGTGCTAGTGGTTTCCCCAGTCGGGGGCTAGAGCAGTACTTC.